Sequencing of this TCR beta chain was carried out in a study of cytotoxic CD8 clonotypes in ibrutinib-treated CLL. Study-level information: Overall, 25 or so responses were partial and 2 complete; following median roughly 70 months, roughly 15 patients stayed remitted and roughly twelve progressed. General observations from the study: Public clonotypes, found uncommonly, either contracted or stayed stable on treatment. Sustained-remission and progressing patients had different sampling times.

Remarks on this clone: Its matching antigen is unknown.

Between the trimmed V and J ends, which lost 0 bases and 5 bases, there was a span of 19 bases. This CDR3 has 18 residues. The germline gives CDR1 LGHNA, CDR2 YNFKEQ. Profiled with immunoSEQ multiplex PCR; TCRdb holds only in-frame clones, not every one. Among over 120,000 clones listed, about 70% were seen once. The source of this sequence is a human donor with chronic lymphocytic leukemia. Sequenced material: PBMCs, taken after 24 months of ibrutinib treatment. The chain uses TRBV4-2 and TRBJ2-2; no reliable D call. The CDR3 sequence: CASSQESRPNGRTGELFF. Here the CDR3 DNA reads TGTGCCAGCAGCCAAGAATCCCGCCCTAACGGCCGGACCGGGGAGCTGTTTTTT.